In its sample, the clone carrying this T cell receptor (beta chain) was seen many times. Its antigen remains unknown. The authors amplified TCR beta CDR3 regions, and they did so from RNA transcripts for repertoire sequencing. HTBI primers served in a first-round RT-PCR, which a second-round multiplex PCR followed. One entry per CDR3 protein results from TCRdb running MiXCR on the multiplex PCR reads. The data contain about 220,000 distinct CDR3 sequences, 20% to 25% of them singletons. The CDR3 has 15 residues. Germline CDR1 reads KGHSH; CDR2 reads LQKENI. Trimming pared 6 bases from V and 5 bases from J, leaving 19 bases between. This sample was taken from a study of Graves' ophthalmopathy and Graves' hyperthyroidism. As for the study in general: At initial diagnosis, peripheral blood was obtained, and this preceded any treatment.

Study results and limitations: Blood also carried most expanded thyroid clonotypes exceeding 0.001 frequency.

The V and J genes are TRBV18 and TRBJ2-5, with D perhaps assigned TRBD1 or TRBD2 (6 bases each). This clonotype originated in a woman aged 45-59 years with Graves' ophthalmopathy. Material: peripheral blood. For the CDR3, the DNA is TGTGCCAGCTCCCCTCGGAGGGGGGTGAGTGAGACCCAGTACTTC. Translation gives CASSPRRGVSETQYF.